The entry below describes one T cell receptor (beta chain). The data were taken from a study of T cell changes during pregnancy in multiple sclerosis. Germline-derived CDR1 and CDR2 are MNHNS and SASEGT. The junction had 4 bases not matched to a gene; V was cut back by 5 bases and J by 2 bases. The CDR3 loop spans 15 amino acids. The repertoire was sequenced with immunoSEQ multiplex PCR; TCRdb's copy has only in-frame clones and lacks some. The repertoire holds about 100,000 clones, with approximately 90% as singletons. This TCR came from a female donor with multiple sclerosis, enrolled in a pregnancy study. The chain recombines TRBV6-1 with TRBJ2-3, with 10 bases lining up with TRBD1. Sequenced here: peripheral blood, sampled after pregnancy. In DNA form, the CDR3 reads TGTGCCAGCAGTCGGACAGGGGGGCTCACAGATACGCAGTATTTT. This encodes CASSRTGGLTDTQYF.